This T cell receptor beta chain was retrieved from a study of T cells in Graves' hyperthyroidism and ophthalmopathy. Study details: Prior to any treatment, at the point of initial diagnosis, peripheral blood was collected. Broader study findings: The model foresaw ophthalmopathy a median around 6.8 months prior to onset.

Note on this clonotype: What it binds is unknown.

There were TCR beta CDR3 regions amplified from RNA transcripts. TCR CDR3 regions were first amplified by RT-PCR with HTBI primers. Each CDR3 protein gets one entry after TCRdb re-called the multiplex PCR reads with MiXCR. The data hold a few hundred thousand distinct CDR3 sequences, with about 16% observed a single time. The clonotype originates from a woman aged 40 to 50 with Graves' ophthalmopathy. Sequencing was done on a sample of blood.

The DNA of the CDR3 is TGTGCCAGCAGAATCGCCGGGACAGGGCTTGGTCAGACCCAGTACTTC. Amino acids: CASRIAGTGLGQTQYF. The J gene is TRBJ2-5, the V gene TRBV6-1; 9 bases are shared with TRBD1. The CDR3 spans 16 residues. J lost 6 bases, V lost 6 bases, and 14 bases had no gene match. Looked up from germline, CDR1 is MNHNS and CDR2 is SASEGT.